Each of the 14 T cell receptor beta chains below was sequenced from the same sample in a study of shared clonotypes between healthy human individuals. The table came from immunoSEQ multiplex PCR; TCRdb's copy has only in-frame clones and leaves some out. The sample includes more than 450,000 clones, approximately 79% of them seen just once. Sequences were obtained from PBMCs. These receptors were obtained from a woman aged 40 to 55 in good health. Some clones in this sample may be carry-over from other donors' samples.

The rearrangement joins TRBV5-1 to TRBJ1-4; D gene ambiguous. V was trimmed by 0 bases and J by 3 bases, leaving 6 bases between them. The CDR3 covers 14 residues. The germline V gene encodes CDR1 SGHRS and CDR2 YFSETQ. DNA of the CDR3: TGCGCCAGCAGCTTGGGGACCTCTAATGAAAAACTGTTTTTT. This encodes CASSLGTSNEKLFF.

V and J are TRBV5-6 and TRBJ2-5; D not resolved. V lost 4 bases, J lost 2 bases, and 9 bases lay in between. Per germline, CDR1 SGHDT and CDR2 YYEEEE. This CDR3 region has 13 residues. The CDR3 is CASSARIQETQYF. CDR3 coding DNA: TGTGCCAGCAGCGCTAGGATACAAGAGACCCAGTACTTC. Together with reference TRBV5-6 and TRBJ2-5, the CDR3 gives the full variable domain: DAGVTQSPTHLIKTRGQQVTLRCSPKSGHDTVSWYQQALGQGPQFIFQYYEEEERQRGNFPDRFSGHQFPNYSSELNVNALLLGDSALYLCASSARIQETQYFGPGTRLLVL.

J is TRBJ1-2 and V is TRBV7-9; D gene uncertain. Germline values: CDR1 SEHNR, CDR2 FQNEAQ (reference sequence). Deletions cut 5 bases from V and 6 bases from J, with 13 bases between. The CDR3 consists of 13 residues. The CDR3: CASSADLGDGYTF. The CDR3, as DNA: TGTGCCAGCAGCGCCGATCTAGGTGATGGCTACACCTTC.

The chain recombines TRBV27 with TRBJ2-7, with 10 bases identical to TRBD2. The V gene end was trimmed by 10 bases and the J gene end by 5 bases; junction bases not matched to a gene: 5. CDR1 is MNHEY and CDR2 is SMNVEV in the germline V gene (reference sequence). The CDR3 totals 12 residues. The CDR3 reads CATSGRADEQYF. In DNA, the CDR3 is TGTGCCACCAGCGGGAGGGCCGACGAGCAGTACTTC.

The DNA of the CDR3 is TGTGCCAGCTCACCATCCGGACAGGGGAGCACAGATACGCAGTATTTT. Amino acid sequence: CASSPSGQGSTDTQYF. The chain recombines TRBV18 with TRBJ2-3; 9 bases match TRBD1. The CDR3 spans 16 residues. Germline CDR1 and CDR2: KGHSH and LQKENI. The V and J ends lost 2 bases and 0 bases, in that order; junction bases with no gene match: 3.

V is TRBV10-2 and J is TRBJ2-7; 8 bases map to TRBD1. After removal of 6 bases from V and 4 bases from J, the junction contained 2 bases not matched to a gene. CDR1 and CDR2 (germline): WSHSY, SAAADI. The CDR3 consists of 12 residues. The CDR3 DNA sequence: TGCGCCAGCAGGGACAGGGCGTACGAGCAGTACTTC. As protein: CASRDRAYEQYF.

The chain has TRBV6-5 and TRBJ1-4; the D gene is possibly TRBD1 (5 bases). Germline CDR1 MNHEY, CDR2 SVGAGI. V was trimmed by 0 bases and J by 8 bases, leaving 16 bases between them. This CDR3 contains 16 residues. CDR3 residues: CASSYSRPQGAEKLFF. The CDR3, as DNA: TGTGCCAGCAGTTACTCGAGGCCCCAGGGCGCGGAAAAACTGTTTTTT.

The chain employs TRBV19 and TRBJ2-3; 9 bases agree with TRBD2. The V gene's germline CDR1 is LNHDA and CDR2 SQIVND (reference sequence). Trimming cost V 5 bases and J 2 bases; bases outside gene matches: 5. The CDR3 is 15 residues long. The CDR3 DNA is TGTGCCAGTAGTGAGACTAGCGGCCCCACAGATACGCAGTATTTT. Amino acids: CASSETSGPTDTQYF.

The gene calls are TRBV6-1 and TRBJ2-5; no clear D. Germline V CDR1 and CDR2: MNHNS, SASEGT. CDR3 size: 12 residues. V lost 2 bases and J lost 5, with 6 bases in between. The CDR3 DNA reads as TGTGCCAGCAGTGAATTGGAGGAGACCCAGTACTTC. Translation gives CASSELEETQYF.

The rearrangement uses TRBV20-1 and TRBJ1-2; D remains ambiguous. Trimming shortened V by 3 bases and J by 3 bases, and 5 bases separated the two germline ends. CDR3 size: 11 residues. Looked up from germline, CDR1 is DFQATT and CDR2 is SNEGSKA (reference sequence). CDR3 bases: TGCAGTGCTAGCGCCGACTATGGCTACACCTTC. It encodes CSASADYGYTF.

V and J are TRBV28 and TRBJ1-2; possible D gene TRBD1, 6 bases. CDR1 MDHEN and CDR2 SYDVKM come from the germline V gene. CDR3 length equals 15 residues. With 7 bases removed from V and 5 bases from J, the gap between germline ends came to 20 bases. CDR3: CASMGGAALRYGYTF. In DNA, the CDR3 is TGTGCCAGCATGGGGGGGGCTGCGTTAAGGTATGGCTACACCTTC.

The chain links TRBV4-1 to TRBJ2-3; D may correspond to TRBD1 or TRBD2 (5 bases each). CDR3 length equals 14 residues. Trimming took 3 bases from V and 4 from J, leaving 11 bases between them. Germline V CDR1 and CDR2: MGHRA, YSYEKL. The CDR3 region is CASSQGRDADTQYF. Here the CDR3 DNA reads TGCGCCAGCAGCCAGGGCCGGGACGCAGATACGCAGTATTTT.

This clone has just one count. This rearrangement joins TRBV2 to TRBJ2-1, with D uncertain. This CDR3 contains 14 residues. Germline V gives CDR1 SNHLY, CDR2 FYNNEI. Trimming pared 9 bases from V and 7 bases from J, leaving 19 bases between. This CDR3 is CASCGVRMPNEQFF. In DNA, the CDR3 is TGTGCCAGTTGCGGAGTCCGGATGCCGAATGAGCAGTTCTTC.

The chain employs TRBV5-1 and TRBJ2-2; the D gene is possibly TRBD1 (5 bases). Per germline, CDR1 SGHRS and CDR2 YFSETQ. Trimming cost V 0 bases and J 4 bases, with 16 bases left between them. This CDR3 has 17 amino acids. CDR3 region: CASSLAYGPQGTGELFF. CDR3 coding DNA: TGCGCCAGCAGCTTGGCCTACGGGCCCCAGGGCACCGGGGAGCTGTTTTTT. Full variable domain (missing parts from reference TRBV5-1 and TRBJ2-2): KAGVTQTPRYLIKTRGQQVTLSCSPISGHRSVSWYQQTPGQGLQFLFEYFSETQRNKGNFPGRFSGRQFSNSRSEMNVSTLELGDSALYLCASSLAYGPQGTGELFFGEGSRLTVL.